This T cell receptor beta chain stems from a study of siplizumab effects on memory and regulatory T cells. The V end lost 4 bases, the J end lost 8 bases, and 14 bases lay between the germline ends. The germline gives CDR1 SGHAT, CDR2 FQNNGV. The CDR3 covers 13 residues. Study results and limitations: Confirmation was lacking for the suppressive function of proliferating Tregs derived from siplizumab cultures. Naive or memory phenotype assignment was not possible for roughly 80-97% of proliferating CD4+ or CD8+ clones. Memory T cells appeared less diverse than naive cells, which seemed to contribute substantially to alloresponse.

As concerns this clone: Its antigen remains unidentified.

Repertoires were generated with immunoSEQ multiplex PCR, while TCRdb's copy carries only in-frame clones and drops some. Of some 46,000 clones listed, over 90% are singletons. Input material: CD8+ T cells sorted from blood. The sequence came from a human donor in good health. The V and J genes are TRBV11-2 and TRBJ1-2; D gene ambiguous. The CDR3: CASSSDWGTGYTF. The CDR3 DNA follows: TGTGCCAGCAGCTCCGACTGGGGTACAGGCTACACCTTC.